Listed below are T cell receptor beta chains from one sample, sequenced in a study of metastatic and nonmetastatic thyroid tumors. TCRdb re-called the PCR reads via MiXCR. The top ten clones hold 3.8% of a sample with roughly 40,000 clones, about 16% of them seen once. The sequenced sample consisted of blood. These TCRs come from a female donor with papillary thyroid cancer or a benign thyroid nodule (not recorded which). Some clones in this sample may be carry-over from other donors' samples. The CDR3 runs from the conserved cysteine through the conserved F or W. The D gene is left open where the match is weak. Clone size is shown for a subset of rows, as once, few, many or a class of expanded clone.

size | J | V | D | DNA | CDR3
many | TRBJ1-2 | TRBV4-1 | - | TGCGCCAGCAGCCAATACGAGTGGGACATTAACTATGGCTACACCTTC | CASSQYEWDINYGYTF
few | TRBJ2-1 | TRBV10-2 | TRBD2 | TGCGCCAGCAGTCTCCTAGCGGGAGTTGGGAACAATGAGCAGTTCTTC | CASSLLAGVGNNEQFF
many | TRBJ2-7 | TRBV20-1 | - | TGCAGTGCTAGAGATCAGAGGGGGGATTCCTACGAGCAGTACTTC | CSARDQRGDSYEQYF
many | TRBJ2-3 | TRBV11-2 | TRBD2 | TGTGCCAGCAGCTTAGATATCGGGGGGTTCAAAGATACGCAGTATTTT | CASSLDIGGFKDTQYF
- | TRBJ1-2 | TRBV7-3 | - | TGTGCCAGCAGCTTTGCGGACAGTAACTATGGCTACACCTTC | CASSFADSNYGYTF
- | TRBJ1-3 | TRBV5-8 | - | TGTGCCAGCATATTGTACAGTGGAAACACCATATATTTT | CASILYSGNTIYF
many | TRBJ1-5 | TRBV12-3/TRBV12-4 | TRBD1 | TGTGCCAGCAGGGGGACAGGGGGCGGTCAGCCCCAGCATTTT | CASRGTGGGQPQHF
- | TRBJ2-3 | TRBV30 | - | TGTGCCTGGAGTGTACTCACTAGGGGGGGGGCCTCAGATACGCAGTATTTT | CAWSVLTRGGASDTQYF
- | TRBJ2-1 | TRBV2 | TRBD2 | TGTGCCAGCAGGGGACTAGTTAATTACTACAATGAGCAGTTCTTC | CASRGLVNYYNEQFF
many | TRBJ1-2 | TRBV6-1 | - | TGTGCCAGCAGTGGGACAGCGTATGGCTACACCTTC | CASSGTAYGYTF
many | TRBJ2-1 | TRBV9 | TRBD1 | TGTGCCAGCAGCGCTAGGACAGGGTTCTACAATGAGCAGTTCTTC | CASSARTGFYNEQFF
many | TRBJ2-3 | TRBV4-2 | TRBD2 | TGTGCCAGCAGCTCAGGGGCTAGCGGGGCGGATACGCAGTATTTT | CASSSGASGADTQYF
many | TRBJ2-5 | TRBV7-6 | - | TGTGCCAGCAGCTCCCTGAGGGGTCGAGGAGAGACCCAGTACTTC | CASSSLRGRGETQYF
- | TRBJ2-1 | TRBV19 | - | TGTGCCAGTATTACGCCGGCGGGGCGTAATGAGCAGTTCTTC | CASITPAGRNEQFF
- | TRBJ2-1 | TRBV7-3 | TRBD2 | TGTGCCAGCAGCTTAATGGCTAGCGGGAGGACCGATGAGCAGTTCTTC | CASSLMASGRTDEQFF
many | TRBJ2-7 | TRBV19 | TRBD2 | TGTGCCAGTAGTATGTTTTCCGTGGCTAGCGGGTTCAACGAGCAGTACTTC | CASSMFSVASGFNEQYF